This entry lists 9 T cell receptor beta chains sequenced from one sample in a study of technical replicates of blood from several donors. The method was immunoSEQ multiplex PCR; TCRdb's version includes in-frame clones alone and lacks a portion of them. The sample has about 75,000 clones, around 97% seen once. Sequenced material: T cells isolated from PBMCs. These receptor sequences come from a human donor in good health.

The rearrangement links TRBV2 to TRBJ1-2; no clear D. This CDR3 is 11 amino acids long. With 8 bases removed from V and 8 bases from J, the gap between germline ends came to 12 bases. Germline-derived CDR1 and CDR2 are SNHLY and FYNNEI. The CDR3 loop reads CASVSFGGYTF. As DNA, the CDR3 is TGTGCCAGCGTCTCTTTCGGGGGCTACACCTTC.

The chain uses TRBV7-3 and TRBJ2-1; D is possibly TRBD2 (6 bases). V was clipped by 3 bases and J by 8 bases, with 11 bases between them. Germline V gene lookup returns CDR1 SGHTA and CDR2 FQGTGA. This CDR3 contains 13 residues. The CDR3: CASSLDYRDEQFF. In DNA, the CDR3 is TGTGCCAGCAGCTTGGACTATCGCGATGAGCAGTTCTTC.

The CDR3 coding sequence is TGTGCCAGTAGTATGGTAGCAGGGAACTACGAGCAGTACTTC. Translated: CASSMVAGNYEQYF. This sequence joins TRBV19 and TRBJ2-7, with D possibly matching TRBD1 (5 bases). Germline V CDR1 and CDR2: LNHDA, SQIVND (reference sequence). The CDR3 covers 14 residues. The V and J ends lost 3 bases and 3 bases respectively, with 12 bases between them.

The chain recombines TRBV6-5 with TRBJ2-1, with D perhaps matching TRBD1 (6 bases). Germline V CDR1 and CDR2: MNHEY, SVGAGI. The CDR3 consists of 15 residues. V was trimmed by 2 bases and J by 7 bases, leaving 15 bases between them. The CDR3 sequence: CASSYGDRSWNEQFF. The CDR3 DNA reads TGTGCCAGCAGTTACGGCGACAGGTCGTGGAATGAGCAGTTCTTC.

The table lists this clone with a count of one. The V call is TRBV6-5, the J call TRBJ2-7; 7 positions match TRBD1. CDR3 size: 14 residues. Germline V CDR1 and CDR2: MNHEY, SVGAGI. Unmatched junction bases numbered 11, after V lost 6 bases and J lost 6 bases. The CDR3 DNA follows: TGTGCCAGCAGACAAGACAGGGTGGGGTTCGAGCAGTACTTC. Protein sequence: CASRQDRVGFEQYF.

J is TRBJ1-1 and V is TRBV29-1; D unresolved. V shed 4 bases and J shed 6 bases, with 6 bases lying between them. CDR1 is SQVTM, CDR2 ANQGSEA, per germline. The CDR3 length is 10 residues. As DNA, the CDR3 is TGCAGCGTTGTGGGCGCTGAAGCTTTCTTT. It encodes CSVVGAEAFF.

The rearrangement uses TRBV7-9 and TRBJ2-3; D is possibly TRBD1 (5 bases). This CDR3 is built from 15 residues. From germline, CDR1 is SEHNR and CDR2 FQNEAQ (reference sequence). Trimming removed 5 bases at V and 0 bases at J, with 12 bases between. The CDR3 loop is CASSQGTLSTDTQYF. Here the CDR3 DNA reads TGTGCCAGCAGCCAGGGAACCTTAAGCACAGATACGCAGTATTTT.

This chain joins TRBV21-1 and TRBJ2-7; the DNA was not compared with TRBD1, the D call given in the table. TRBV21-1 is a documented pseudogene. The CDR3 is made up of 12 amino acids. The CDR3 nucleotides are TGTGCCAGCAGCATACAGGTCTACGAGCAGTACTTC. It specifies CASSIQVYEQYF.

The count of this clone is one. The V and J genes are TRBV5-1 and TRBJ1-2; 7 positions match TRBD1. This CDR3 comprises 15 residues. The V gene end was trimmed by 0 bases and the J gene end by 4 bases; junction bases not matched to a gene: 6. The germline V gene has CDR1 SGHRS and CDR2 YFSETQ. The CDR3 sequence is CASSLADRELYGYTF. CDR3 DNA sequence: TGCGCCAGCAGCTTGGCCGACAGGGAACTCTATGGCTACACCTTC.